A single TCR beta chain is shown here with its context. The antigen this receptor binds is unknown. Per-base qualities were not stored, and no clone one base away is much larger. This sample stems from a study of somatic mutations in T cells in chronic GVHD (dated by TCRdb to 2018 to 2021). Inclusive of the bounding cysteine and phenylalanine, the CDR3 is 14 residues long. Only CDR3 DNA remains: 42 bases, in frame from the first base. As encoded in the germline V gene (reference sequence), CDR1 is LNHDA while CDR2 is SQIVND. Between the V and J ends, shortened by 1 base and 3 bases respectively, the junction contains 10 bases. For sorting, cells were stained with anti-CD3, anti-CD4, anti-CD8 and a Vbeta20 antibody from the IOTest Beta Mark kit and sorted on a FACSAria III to a purity above 99%. Peripheral blood was drawn into sodium heparin tubes, and mononuclear cells were separated by Ficoll-Paque PLUS density gradient centrifugation. CD4+ Vbeta20+, CD4+ Vbeta20-, and CD8+ T cell fractions were FACS-sorted before TCRbeta deep sequencing.

Genomic DNA was isolated and then used for the TCRbeta deep sequencing. The immunoSEQ assay, provided as a commercial service, was used for both TCRbeta CDR3 sequencing and the initial data processing. From the authors' description of their analysis: Reads were demultiplexed, adapter and primer sequences removed, similar clones merged by frequency-ratio clustering, and V, D, J genes annotated with IMGT. Here the immuneACCESS table is served through TCRdb, limited to in-frame sequences with V and J called. Missing clones are a known gap in these copies; in checked studies unresolved V genes cover under half, and the rest lacks a known reason. That table furnishes V, J and clone size, whereas the DNA furnished D and trimming. This sample is represented by 13,000 to 15,000 clones; 78% of them were singletons. The ten top clones hold approximately 29% of the sample.

Material: Vbeta20-negative CD4+ T cells from blood. The sample's cell subset or site label is to be understood as: CD4+ T cells sorted as TCR Vbeta20 negative by flow cytometry. This TCR derives from a male patient in his fifties with chronic graft-versus-host disease. Some T cells may derive from the graft donor when a transplant has been performed. Rearrangement joined TRBV19 to TRBJ2-7; perhaps TRBD2 is the D gene, with 5 bases matching. CDR3 region: CASSIAGVGYEQYF. The sequenced DNA is TGTGCCAGTAGTATAGCCGGGGTTGGCTACGAGCAGTACTTC.